This T cell receptor (beta chain) was recorded in a study of blood T cell repertoires in COVID-19. Turning to the study itself: Collection of acute and convalescent COVID-19 samples took place in the United States, Italy and Spain. Sources were T cells, B-cell-depleted T cells, or PBMCs; the material itself was cDNA or gDNA.

The V segment lost 11 bases and the J segment 8 bases; nucleotides outside the gene matches: 10. This CDR3 comprises 13 residues. Looked up from germline, CDR1 is KGHDR and CDR2 is SFDVKD. Per the original methods: Estimation of nucleated cell counts relied on the amplification of reference gene primers. Method: immunoSEQ multiplex PCR; TCRdb's copy keeps in-frame clones and lacks some. D and trimming were read from the DNA, whereas the V and J calls and clone size are those reported in that table. The sample consists of 50,000 to 65,000 clones, around 66% of them appearing once. This receptor was identified in an older woman who had been exposed to COVID-19. Sequencing used PBMCs or T cells enriched from blood (not recorded which). The chain links TRBV24-1 to TRBJ1-2; the match to TRBD1 covers 10 bases. The CDR3 is CAISAGQGLGYTF. CDR3 coding DNA: TGTGCCATCTCCGCGGGACAGGGGTTAGGCTACACCTTC.